The T cell receptor beta chain described here comes from a study of beta chain features in type 1 diabetes. This clone came up a few times. Expressed TCRB transcripts were sequenced after all isolated RNA was converted to cDNA. The protocol was immunoSEQ multiplex PCR, while the TCRdb copy is restricted to in-frame clones and leaves out a portion. The table records approximately 470,000 clones, around 30% of them present only once. The germline V gene has CDR1 SGHTA and CDR2 FQGNSA. With 5 bases clipped from V and 4 bases from J, the junction kept 5 bases outside the gene matches. This CDR3 comprises 14 residues. Each of the CD4+ naive, central memory, regulatory and stem cell-like memory populations was sorted via CD45RO/CCR7/CD25/CD127/CD95/CD27.

This rearrangement joins TRBV7-2 to TRBJ2-1; TRBD2 matches 7 bases. The sequenced material came from naive CD4+ T cells from blood. The sequence was obtained from a man between 18 and 35 years old in good health. This CDR3 is CASSPRTSYNEQFF. CDR3 DNA: TGTGCCAGCAGCCCACGGACTAGTTACAATGAGCAGTTCTTC.